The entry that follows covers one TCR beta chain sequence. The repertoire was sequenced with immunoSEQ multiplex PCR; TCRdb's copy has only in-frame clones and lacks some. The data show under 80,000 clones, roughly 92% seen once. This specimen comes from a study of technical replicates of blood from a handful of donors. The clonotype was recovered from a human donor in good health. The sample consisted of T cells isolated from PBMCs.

The CDR3 region is CASTKAWAHGYTF. CDR3 nucleotide sequence: TGTGCCAGCACCAAGGCCTGGGCGCATGGCTACACCTTC. V usage is TRBV6-5 and J usage is TRBJ1-2; D unresolved. V gave up 7 bases and J gave up 6 bases, with 15 bases separating them. Germline CDR1 is MNHEY and CDR2 is SVGAGI. The CDR3 loop spans 13 amino acids.